This TCR beta chain stems from a study of T cell responses to AZD1222 COVID-19 vaccine. Sequenced by immunoSEQ multiplex PCR; TCRdb stores in-frame clones only, minus some. Among about 94,000 clones listed, about 85% were seen once. Comment on this clone: Its matching antigen is unknown.

Overall study results and limits: Spike-wide coverage was observed for vaccine-associated CD4 TCRs, with dominant responses at 160-218 and 743-854. Two AZD1222 doses significantly raised spike-specific TCR breadth and depth over controls.

From germline, CDR1 is LGHDT and CDR2 YNNKEL (reference sequence). The V gene lost 1 base and the J gene lost 1 base, with 4 bases spanning the gap. The CDR3 contains 14 residues. This receptor was identified in an adult who received the AZD1222 COVID-19 vaccine. This chain links TRBV3-1 (or the pseudogene TRBV3-2) with TRBJ2-2; D unresolved. This sample comprised peripheral blood, obtained 28 days after the second AZD1222 dose. CDR3 DNA: TGTGCCAGCAGCCAAGGCGGGAACACCGGGGAGCTGTTTTTT. It codes for CASSQGGNTGELFF.